These T cell receptor beta chains were read from a single sample in a study of blood T cell repertoires in COVID-19. Generated by immunoSEQ multiplex PCR, the TCRdb table keeps only in-frame clones and is missing some. Altogether fewer than 350,000 clones are present, around 90% being singletons, with the ten largest covering about 4%. The source material was PBMCs or T cells enriched from blood (not recorded which). All receptors come from a woman aged 30 to 39 with acute COVID-19. Each CDR3 is given without its conserved first and last residue. Fields, in order: V gene, J gene, CDR3 protein.

>TRBV9|TRBJ1-6
ASSEWAGTNNSPLH
>TRBV3-1/TRBV3-2|TRBJ1-1
ASSQDATTEAF
>TRBV5-5|TRBJ2-7
ASSLVTSGLYEQY
>TRBV28|TRBJ1-2
ASSSPGTGGLNYGYT
>TRBV12-3/TRBV12-4|TRBJ1-1
ASSFGENTEAF
>TRBV5-8|TRBJ2-3
ASSLVLGGTDTQY
>TRBV14|TRBJ2-2
ASSYRTDGELF
>TRBV5-4|TRBJ1-3
ASSQTQNPGNTIY
>TRBV27|TRBJ1-6
ASSFRDNSPLH
>TRBV5-6|TRBJ2-3
ASSVGQGGDTQY
>TRBV3-1/TRBV3-2|TRBJ1-2
ASSQQRQGLNYGYT
>TRBV30|TRBJ2-7
AWSTGGYEQY
>TRBV5-4|TRBJ1-1
ASSETGGNTEAF
>TRBV6-6|TRBJ2-7
ASSLGGNYEQY
>TRBV28|TRBJ2-4
ASRDRDGIQY
>TRBV27|TRBJ2-1
ATRQGLFNEQF
>TRBV4-1|TRBJ2-1
ASSPTGNEQF
>TRBV27|TRBJ2-1
ASSFPGGGRAMNEQF
>TRBV4-1|TRBJ2-3
ASSQGLAGIVGDTDTQY
>TRBV4-2|TRBJ2-3
ASSQDVGGGTDTQY
>TRBV5-5|TRBJ1-1
ASSFGTAGTEAF
>TRBV4-2|TRBJ2-7
ASSQKLAGHGGEQY
>TRBV3-1/TRBV3-2|TRBJ2-1
ASTGGGLAASYNEQF
>TRBV28|TRBJ1-6
ASSLSAGNFNSPLH
>TRBV28|TRBJ2-1
ASSFLENEQF
>TRBV19|TRBJ1-1
ASRETGRTEAF
>TRBV29-1|TRBJ2-7
SVETDRDYEQY
>TRBV7-6|TRBJ2-1
ASSRGQGVYNEQF
>TRBV3-1/TRBV3-2|TRBJ2-1
ASSPRSLAGEGEQF
>TRBV9|TRBJ2-2
ASRATGTSGTYTGELF
>TRBV11-3|TRBJ2-1
ASSLGAGAANEQF
>TRBV7-2|TRBJ2-6
ASSTAAGGTSGANVLT
>TRBV20-1|TRBJ1-2
SASHRGYT
>TRBV19|TRBJ2-4
ASSKLLLTENIQY
>TRBV19|TRBJ2-7
ASNSGTGTTNYEQY
>TRBV28|TRBJ2-3
ASSLWAGQGASTDTQY
>TRBV28|TRBJ1-6
ASSSTGLSPLH
>TRBV4-3|TRBJ2-7
ASSQESTGSLANAYEQY
>TRBV3-1/TRBV3-2|TRBJ2-7
ASTFSGGAYEQY
>TRBV2|TRBJ1-5
ASTRDSGGNQPQH
>TRBV6-5|TRBJ2-1
ASSYSIAGGYNEQF
>TRBV24-1|TRBJ1-1
ATSPSGGTEAF
>TRBV6-6|TRBJ2-5
ASSSPTEETQY
>TRBV19|TRBJ2-1
ASNRGRASDEQF
>TRBV7-3|TRBJ2-3
ASSLGGASGPDTQY
>TRBV28|TRBJ2-7
ASSLPGTGASYEQY
>TRBV5-1|TRBJ1-2
ASSFRDGYT